The next 12 T cell receptor beta chains were all read from a single sample in a study of cytomegalovirus exposure and HLA in healthy donors. PCR was performed using 60 Vbeta and 13 Jbeta primers. The assay was immunoSEQ multiplex PCR, and TCRdb's table has in-frame clones only and misses some. The sample holds about 150,000 clones, roughly 84% seen once. The sample was PBMCs. The receptors derive from a man aged 30 to 39 in good health and CMV-seropositive.

This clone was detected only a few times. This chain links TRBV10-3 with TRBJ1-1, with 8 nucleotides matching TRBD1. Trimming cost V 6 bases and J 5 bases; bases outside gene matches: 8. This CDR3 is 14 amino acids long. CDR1 is ENHRY and CDR2 is SYGVKD in the germline V gene. The CDR3 coding sequence is TGTGCCATCAGCGGGACAGGACTAACGACTGAAGCTTTCTTT. It translates to CAISGTGLTTEAFF.

This sequence joins TRBV18 and TRBJ1-5; D gene unclear. This CDR3 contains 15 residues. Germline-derived CDR1 and CDR2 are KGHSH and LQKENI. V was cut by 2 bases and J by 0 bases, with 8 bases left in between. DNA for the CDR3: TGTGCCAGCTCACCAACCGGGAGTAGCAATCAGCCCCAGCATTTT. It codes for CASSPTGSSNQPQHF.

The chain carries TRBV7-3 and TRBJ2-3; the match to TRBD2 covers 8 bases. The CDR3 runs to 16 residues. V dropped 4 bases and J dropped 0; count of bases not matched to a gene: 6. CDR1 and CDR2 (germline): SGHTA, FQGTGA. For the CDR3, the DNA is TGTGCCAGCAGCTCCGATAGCGGGGCAAGCACAGATACGCAGTATTTT. It yields the protein CASSSDSGASTDTQYF.

As regards this clone: The CDR3 ends on some other residue instead of the conserved phenylalanine or tryptophan, so this is likely a read error. The limits of the CDR3 on the DNA are not certain, so only TCRdb's listed CDR3 is given. The gene calls are TRBV7-2 and TRBJ2-3; the table calls TRBD1, which could not be checked here. A total of 12 residues make up the CDR3, ends included. CDR1 is SGHTA and CDR2 is FQGNSA in the germline V gene. CDR3 region: CASSTSWDSLFI.

CDR3 sequence (DNA): TGTGCCAGCAGCTTGGTTCCAGACACTGAAGCTTTCTTT. Translating it yields CASSLVPDTEAFF. The rearrangement joins TRBV5-6 to TRBJ1-1; D is unresolved. Germline V gene sequence: CDR1 SGHDT, CDR2 YYEEEE. Trimming cost V 0 bases and J 3 bases, with 6 bases left between them. The CDR3 runs 13 residues.

V is TRBV6-5 and J is TRBJ2-1; unclear D gene. The CDR3 is made up of 13 amino acids. Germline V CDR1 and CDR2: MNHEY, SVGAGI. Trimming shortened V by 2 bases and J by 7 bases, and 9 bases separated the two germline ends. This CDR3 reads CASSYPPRNEQFF. The CDR3 nucleotides read TGTGCCAGCAGTTACCCCCCCCGGAATGAGCAGTTCTTC.

The rearrangement uses TRBV5-4 and TRBJ1-3; the D gene is possibly TRBD1 (6 bases). CDR3 length: 11 amino acids. Looked up from germline, CDR1 is SGHNT and CDR2 is YYREEE (reference sequence). The CDR3 sequence: CVTGTTNTIYF. Here the CDR3 DNA reads TGTGTCACAGGGACGACGAACACCATATATTTT. Full variable domain (remainder filled in from reference TRBV5-4 and TRBJ1-3): ETGVTQSPTHLIKTRGQQVTLRCSSQSGHNTVSWYQQALGQGPQFIFQYYREEENGRGNFPPRFSGLQFPNYSSELNVNALELDDSALYLCVTGTTNTIYFGEGSWLTVV.

This clone has only one observation. The V and J genes are TRBV6-5 and TRBJ2-1; D perhaps matches TRBD1 (6 bases). The length of the CDR3 is 13 residues. CDR1 and CDR2 (germline): MNHEY, SVGAGI. Trimming left V 10 bases short and J 7 bases short, with 17 bases between. The CDR3 bases are TGTGCCACGAGCAGGGGAGTGATTAATGAGCAGTTCTTC. This codes for CATSRGVINEQFF.

The rearrangement joins TRBV19 to TRBJ1-1; a possible D gene is TRBD1 (5 bases). Germline lookup yields CDR1 LNHDA and CDR2 SQIVND (reference sequence). The CDR3 has 15 residues. V was clipped by 9 bases and J by 3 bases, with 20 bases between them. The CDR3 sequence: CASRVYSGGDTEAFF. Written as DNA, the CDR3 is TGTGCCAGCCGTGTGTATTCGGGAGGGGACACTGAAGCTTTCTTT.

The chain carries TRBV10-2 and TRBJ1-2; TRBD1 matches 9 bases. V lost 6 bases and J lost 2; bases outside the gene matches: 4. This CDR3 comprises 14 residues. CDR1 and CDR2 from the germline V gene are WSHSY and SAAADI. CDR3 nucleotide sequence: TGCGCCAGCAGGGAGGACAGGGGAAACTATGGCTACACCTTC. Amino acid sequence: CASREDRGNYGYTF.

The J gene is TRBJ1-1, the V gene TRBV7-2; no firm D call. Trimming cost V 3 bases and J 7 bases, with 9 bases left between them. Germline CDR1 reads SGHTA; CDR2 reads FQGNSA. This CDR3 comprises 12 residues. The CDR3 region is CASSLVGDEAFF. CDR3 nucleotide sequence: TGTGCCAGCAGCTTGGTCGGGGATGAAGCTTTCTTT.

The chain couples TRBV10-3 to TRBJ2-5, with 8 bases aligning to TRBD1. The J call may be faulty, since TRBJ2-7 better matches the DNA end. The CDR3 runs 18 residues. Germline V gives CDR1 ENHRY, CDR2 SYGVKD. CDR3 residues: CAISGTVEQGAFGYEQYF. CDR3 DNA sequence: TGTGCCATCAGTGGGACGGTGGAGCAGGGGGCCTTTGGGTACGAGCAGTACTTC.